The T cell receptor (beta chain) under discussion was sequenced for a study of Ad26.COV2.S vaccination and SARS-CoV-2 variants. On the study more broadly: Donor was assigned to the Ad26.COV2.S arm of trial COV1001. The authors gave Ad26.COV2.S intramuscularly, either once or twice 56 days apart. Whole-study results and caveats: Spike-specific TCR breadth in vaccine recipients exceeded that seen in placebo recipients.

The table came from immunoSEQ multiplex PCR; TCRdb's copy has only in-frame clones and leaves some out. The data show 300,000 to 400,000 clones, 86% seen once. Concerning this clone: Its specificity is unknown.

Treatment specified: around 19 received Ad26.COV2.S at low or high dose, single or two shots; 5 received placebo; per-sample allocation not given. On day 63 after the first injection, vaccine and placebo recipients gave samples. The germline V gene has CDR1 SGHDN and CDR2 FVKESK. CDR3 length: 11 residues. Trimming stripped 6 bases from V and 4 bases from J, with 4 bases between. The clonotype comes from a person between 18 and 65 years old who received the Ad26.COV2.S COVID-19 vaccine or a placebo. The chain couples TRBV14 to TRBJ1-3; D not resolved. The specimen was peripheral blood, collected in a trial of Ad26.COV2.S vaccine versus placebo. The DNA for the CDR3 is TGTGCCAGCAGTTCGGGAAACACCATATATTTT. Translating it yields CASSSGNTIYF.